A selection of T cell receptor beta chains follows, all from one sample in a study of identical twins. TCRdb itself ran the 5' RACE reads through MiXCR, one entry per CDR3 protein. The profile covers about 490,000 distinct CDR3 sequences, with over 12% appearing a single time and around 0.48% taken by the ten largest. These data were likewise used in another study, on yellow fever vaccine responses in identical twins.

The sequencing sample was made of CD4+ T cells sorted from blood. Every receptor here comes from a woman aged 18-35 years in good health. CDR3s include the opening cysteine and the closing phenylalanine or tryptophan. The order of the fields is V gene, CDR3 length, J gene, CDR3 protein.

V: TRBV6-5
length: 12
J: TRBJ2-1
CDR3: CATGDRTMKQFF

V: TRBV7-2
length: 13
J: TRBJ1-5
CDR3: CASSLGMYQPQHF

V: TRBV7-8
length: 16
J: TRBJ2-2
CDR3: CASSLETSGIAGELFF

V: TRBV10-3
length: 14
J: TRBJ1-1
CDR3: CAISEWDKNTEAFF

V: TRBV7-9
length: 15
J: TRBJ1-2
CDR3: CASSLGPGANYGYTF

V: TRBV5-1
length: 14
J: TRBJ2-1
CDR3: CASSLVSTYNEQFF

V: TRBV12-3/TRBV12-4
length: 16
J: TRBJ2-1
CDR3: CASSSRTETTYNEQFF

V: TRBV12-3/TRBV12-4
length: 13
J: TRBJ1-1
CDR3: CASSLGSNTEAFF

V: TRBV5-1
length: 16
J: TRBJ2-7
CDR3: CASSLAPGQGLYEQYF

V: TRBV5-1
length: 18
J: TRBJ2-6
CDR3: CASSLEPGAISGANVLTF

V: TRBV20-1
length: 13
J: TRBJ2-1
CDR3: CSARDRFYNEQFF

V: TRBV20-1
length: 12
J: TRBJ2-5
CDR3: CSADDRGQTQYF

V: TRBV7-2
length: 12
J: TRBJ2-1
CDR3: CASSSLWDEQFF

V: TRBV4-1
length: 16
J: TRBJ2-6
CDR3: CASSQPVASGANVLTF

V: TRBV10-3
length: 14
J: TRBJ2-1
CDR3: CAISEGGRYNEQFF

V: TRBV24-1
length: 15
J: TRBJ2-3
CDR3: CATSDPFVSPDTQYF

V: TRBV28
length: 15
J: TRBJ1-5
CDR3: CASNRAGDVSQPQHF

V: TRBV7-6
length: 16
J: TRBJ1-3
CDR3: CASSLGLRTAGNTIYF

V: TRBV7-9
length: 13
J: TRBJ1-1
CDR3: CASSHRQGSEAFF

V: TRBV5-1
length: 20
J: TRBJ2-2
CDR3: CASSYPTRLAEITNTGELFF

V: TRBV12-3/TRBV12-4
length: 18
J: TRBJ2-3
CDR3: CASSLTQLAGGPSDTQYF

V: TRBV27
length: 14
J: TRBJ1-4
CDR3: CASSFLQGSEKLFF

V: TRBV7-7
length: 16
J: TRBJ2-2
CDR3: CASSLTGSSATGELFF

V: TRBV12-3/TRBV12-4
length: 14
J: TRBJ2-4
CDR3: CASSGPGLGGIQYF

V: TRBV2
length: 14
J: TRBJ1-4
CDR3: CASSATRHSEKLFF

V: TRBV18
length: 13
J: TRBJ2-5
CDR3: CASSPPDRETQYF

V: TRBV24-1
length: 19
J: TRBJ2-1
CDR3: CATSDAMGLAGPFYNEQFF

V: TRBV10-3
length: 15
J: TRBJ1-2
CDR3: CAIRALIQANYGYTF

V: TRBV24-1
length: 15
J: TRBJ2-6
CDR3: CATSDFRSGANVLTF

V: TRBV27
length: 16
J: TRBJ2-6
CDR3: CASSFQGLSGANVLTF

V: TRBV5-1
length: 17
J: TRBJ1-1
CDR3: CASSRGPVSAMNTEAFF

V: TRBV12-3/TRBV12-4
length: 16
J: TRBJ2-2
CDR3: CASMRGLLNGAGELFF

V: TRBV4-1
length: 14
J: TRBJ2-4
CDR3: CASSQRAGKNIQYF

V: TRBV5-1
length: 14
J: TRBJ1-1
CDR3: CASSLVSDITEAFF

V: TRBV12-3/TRBV12-4
length: 14
J: TRBJ2-2
CDR3: CAGGRMGVGGELFF

V: TRBV5-1
length: 14
J: TRBJ2-1
CDR3: CASSLGGLMNEQFF

V: TRBV12-3/TRBV12-4
length: 15
J: TRBJ2-1
CDR3: CASSFPAGGNNEQFF

V: TRBV7-8
length: 18
J: TRBJ2-7
CDR3: CASRRRFGWDRGAHEQYF

V: TRBV28
length: 16
J: TRBJ2-7
CDR3: CASSFWTSGDSYEQYF

V: TRBV5-1
length: 15
J: TRBJ1-1
CDR3: CASSLTGGMNTEAFF

V: TRBV10-3
length: 17
J: TRBJ2-7
CDR3: CAISEPPDPGTPYEQYF

V: TRBV2
length: 15
J: TRBJ1-6
CDR3: CASSDRTAANSPLHF

V: TRBV5-5
length: 16
J: TRBJ2-1
CDR3: CASSLLDQGSYNEQFF

V: TRBV7-8
length: 15
J: TRBJ2-2
CDR3: CASSLARGGPGELFF

V: TRBV6-5
length: 17
J: TRBJ2-2
CDR3: CASSYSGARGDTGELFF

V: TRBV10-3
length: 14
J: TRBJ2-5
CDR3: CAISASTGEETQYF

V: TRBV12-3/TRBV12-4
length: 16
J: TRBJ2-7
CDR3: CARRSRGVETTYEQYF